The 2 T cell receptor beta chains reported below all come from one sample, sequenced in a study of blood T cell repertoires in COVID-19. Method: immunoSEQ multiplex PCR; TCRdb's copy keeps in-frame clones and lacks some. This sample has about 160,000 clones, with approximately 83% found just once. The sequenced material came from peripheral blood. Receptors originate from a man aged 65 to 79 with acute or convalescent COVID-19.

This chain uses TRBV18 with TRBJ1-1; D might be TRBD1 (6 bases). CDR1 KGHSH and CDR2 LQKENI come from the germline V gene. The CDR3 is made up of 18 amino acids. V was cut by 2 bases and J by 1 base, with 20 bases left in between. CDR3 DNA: TGTGCCAGCTCACCAAGAACTTTACAGGGAGGGGGGAACACTGAAGCTTTCTTT. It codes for CASSPRTLQGGGNTEAFF.

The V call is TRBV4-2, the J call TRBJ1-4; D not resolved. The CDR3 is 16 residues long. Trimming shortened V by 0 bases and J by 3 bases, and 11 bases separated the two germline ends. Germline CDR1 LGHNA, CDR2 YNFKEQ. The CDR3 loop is CASSQELQTPNEKLFF. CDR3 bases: TGTGCCAGCAGCCAAGAGTTACAGACCCCTAATGAAAAACTGTTTTTT.